This entry lists 17 T cell receptor beta chains sequenced from one sample in a study of breast tumors, draining lymph nodes, adjacent tissues. Breast cancer patients provided tissue from their axillary draining lymph nodes. TCRdb re-analysed the multiplex PCR reads in MiXCR, keeping a single row per CDR3 protein. The sample consists of about 80,000 distinct CDR3 sequences, roughly a fifth of them appearing once. Sequenced material: axillary lymph node tissue. The receptors come from a female donor with breast cancer. Some clones in this sample may be carry-over from other donors' samples.

Many counts were recorded for this clonotype. One end of the junction is discordant with germline, which a read error may explain. The V gene is TRBV7-8, the J gene TRBJ2-5; 8 bases match TRBD1. The germline CDR1 and CDR2 sequences are SGHVS and FQNEAQ. There are 12 residues in the CDR3. This chain's CDR3 is CASSSTPGQGVF. DNA of the CDR3: TGTGCCAGCAGCTCTACACCTGGACAGGGTGTCTTC.

This clonotype was seen at least ten times. CDR3 nucleotide sequence: TGTGCCACTCGGAATCCCTCTCCGCCCTATGGCTACACCTTC. Protein: CATRNPSPPYGYTF. The chain employs TRBV24-1 and TRBJ1-2, with D unresolved. Germline values: CDR1 KGHDR, CDR2 SFDVKD. Trimming pared 10 bases from V and 4 bases from J, leaving 18 bases between. The CDR3 extends over 14 amino acids.

This clonotype came up many times. This sequence joins TRBV5-1 and TRBJ2-3; 11 bases match TRBD1. The CDR3 runs to 15 residues. The germline CDR1 and CDR2 sequences are SGHRS and YFSETQ. V dropped 5 bases and J dropped 3; count of bases not matched to a gene: 5. The CDR3 is CASRYGTGGTDTQYF. CDR3 bases: TGCGCCAGCAGGTACGGGACAGGGGGAACAGATACGCAGTATTTT. Filled out from reference TRBV5-1 and TRBJ2-3, the complete variable domain reads KAGVTQTPRYLIKTRGQQVTLSCSPISGHRSVSWYQQTPGQGLQFLFEYFSETQRNKGNFPGRFSGRQFSNSRSEMNVSTLELGDSALYLCASRYGTGGTDTQYFGPGTRLTVL.

The rearrangement joins TRBV30 to TRBJ2-5; 12 bases match TRBD2. J lost 5 bases, V lost 1 base, and 8 bases had no gene match. The CDR3 consists of 16 residues. Germline V gene lookup returns CDR1 GTSNPN and CDR2 SVGIG (reference sequence). The CDR3 nucleotides are TGTGCCTGGAGTGCAGAGACTAGCGGGAGATGGGAGACCCAGTACTTC. Translation: CAWSAETSGRWETQYF.

In this sample, this clonotype turned up many times. This chain joins TRBV6-5 and TRBJ2-1, with D possibly matching TRBD2 (6 bases). Trimming stripped 5 bases from V and 4 bases from J, with 15 bases between. The length of the CDR3 is 15 residues. In germline, CDR1 is MNHEY, CDR2 SVGAGI. CDR3 nucleotides: TGTGCCAGCAGTCGTGTGGCGGGGACTTACAATGAGCAGTTCTTC. Encoded protein: CASSRVAGTYNEQFF.

This clonotype was observed at least ten times. V gene TRBV19 combines with J gene TRBJ1-3; D gene uncertain. This CDR3 contains 12 residues. The V and J ends lost 9 bases and 0 bases respectively, with 6 bases between them. The germline CDR1 and CDR2 sequences are LNHDA and SQIVND (reference sequence). The DNA for the CDR3 is TGTGCCAGCGACAACTCTGGAAACACCATATATTTT. Translating it yields CASDNSGNTIYF.

There are many counts of this clonotype. The V and J genes are TRBV11-3 and TRBJ1-4; 8 bases map to TRBD1. The CDR3 runs to 16 residues. Trimming took 1 base from V and 7 from J; bases not matched to a gene: 8. Germline CDR1 is SGHNT and CDR2 is YENEEA. CDR3 nucleotide sequence: TGTGCCAGCAGCTTAGTGGTCGACAGGGGAACTGAAAAACTGTTTTTT. Translation gives CASSLVVDRGTEKLFF.

In the case of this clonotype: This may be a read error, as it is one base from a much larger clone. V and J are TRBV7-9 and TRBJ2-3, with D possibly called TRBD1 or TRBD2 (5 bases each). The CDR3 extends over 14 amino acids. Germline assignment: CDR1 SEHNR and CDR2 FQNEAQ (reference sequence). The CDR3 here is CASSLGGTVDAQYF. The CDR3, as DNA: TGTGCCAGCAGCTTAGGAGGGACGGTAGATGCGCAGTATTTT.

This clonotype was recorded many times. The chain employs TRBV4-1 and TRBJ2-7; the match to TRBD2 covers 11 bases. CDR1 MGHRA and CDR2 YSYEKL come from the germline V gene. The J segment lost 3 bases and the V segment lost 2 bases, leaving 12 bases of the junction unmatched. The CDR3 contains 18 residues. The CDR3 here is CASSQLRTSGSEDYEQYF. The CDR3 coding sequence is TGCGCCAGCAGCCAACTACGGACTAGCGGGTCGGAGGACTACGAGCAGTACTTC.

Concerning this clonotype: The CDR3 ends on some other residue instead of the conserved phenylalanine or tryptophan, so this is likely a read error. No DNA is shown, since the ends of the CDR3 on it are uncertain; the CDR3 is the one TCRdb lists. The rearrangement joins TRBV15 to TRBJ2-7; TRBD1, the D gene given by the table, was not confirmed from the DNA. The CDR3 is 14 amino acids in total, end residues counted. From germline, CDR1 is LNHNV and CDR2 YYDKDF (reference sequence). The chain's CDR3 is CATSRVPRGYEQYL.

This clonotype appeared many times. The rearrangement uses TRBV2 and TRBJ2-7; D uncertain. This CDR3 has 12 residues. Germline V gene data show CDR1 as SNHLY and CDR2 as FYNNEI. The V gene lost 4 bases and the J gene lost 3 bases, with 7 bases spanning the gap. The CDR3 sequence: CASSGAGYEQYF. The CDR3 DNA reads TGTGCCAGCAGTGGGGCCGGCTACGAGCAGTACTTC.

Ten or more counts support this clonotype. The chain couples TRBV7-2 to TRBJ2-1, with D unresolved. Germline CDR1 is SGHTA and CDR2 is FQGNSA. This CDR3 has 14 amino acids. The V end was cut by 5 bases, the J end by 0 bases, with 8 bases between. The CDR3 sequence: CASSRTGSYNEQFF. The CDR3 DNA is TGTGCCAGCAGCCGGACGGGCTCCTACAATGAGCAGTTCTTC.

At least ten counts were recorded for this clonotype. The chain employs TRBV3-1 and TRBJ2-7; D is possibly TRBD1 (6 bases). V lost 4 bases to trimming and J lost 5 bases, with 12 bases between them. Germline loops: CDR1 LGHDT, CDR2 YNNKEL (reference sequence). CDR3 length: 13 residues. The DNA of the CDR3 is TGTGCCAGCAGCCCGGACAGAATTAACGAGCAGTACTTC. Its protein is CASSPDRINEQYF.

About this clonotype: A much larger clone is a single base away; this may be a read error. The J gene is TRBJ1-6, the V gene TRBV28; possible D gene TRBD1, 6 bases. Germline V gene sequence: CDR1 MDHEN, CDR2 SYDVKM. The CDR3 has 14 amino acids. This chain's CDR3 is CASNERGAGSHLHF. The CDR3 DNA reads as TGTGCCAGCAACGAGCGGGGGGCAGGTTCACACCTCCACTTT.

This clonotype was counted many times. The chain uses TRBV4-2 and TRBJ2-2, with 8 bases aligning to TRBD2. V trimming: 1 base; J trimming: 7 bases; junction bases outside the gene matches: 8. The V gene's germline CDR1 is LGHNA and CDR2 YNFKEQ. The CDR3 length is 16 residues. CDR3 residues: CASSQAFGGGDGELFF. The CDR3 DNA sequence: TGTGCCAGCAGCCAAGCGTTCGGGGGGGGAGACGGGGAGCTGTTTTTT.

This clonotype has ten or more counts. This chain joins TRBV7-3 and TRBJ2-1; 9 nucleotides match TRBD2. Germline V gene data show CDR1 as SGHTA and CDR2 as FQGTGA. CDR3 size: 18 residues. With 0 bases clipped from V and 5 bases from J, the junction kept 11 bases outside the gene matches. CDR3 nucleotides: TGTGCCAGCAGCTTAACGAAGGGTCGGACTAGCGAGAACAATGAGCAGTTCTTC. Translated, it gives CASSLTKGRTSENNEQFF.

CDR3 loop: CAWRGLLSSYNSPLHF. The CDR3 nucleotides read TGTGCCTGGAGGGGGCTCCTAAGCTCCTATAATTCACCCCTCCACTTT. The rearrangement links TRBV30 to TRBJ1-6; TRBD1 is a possible D gene (5 bases). V was trimmed by 3 bases and J by 0 bases, leaving 12 bases between them. The V gene's germline CDR1 is GTSNPN and CDR2 SVGIG (reference sequence). The CDR3 has 16 residues.